This entry lists 28 T cell receptor beta chains sequenced from one sample in a study of OX40 agonist ivuxolimab in advanced cancers. Measured with immunoSEQ multiplex PCR; TCRdb has only the in-frame clones, and not every one. The table records about 100,000 clones, around 85% of them present only once. Sequences were derived from CD4+ or CD8+ T cells sorted from blood, sampled in a trial of the OX40 agonist ivuxolimab. Receptor source: an adult with an advanced solid tumor such as melanoma, head and neck, liver or kidney cancer.

The J gene is TRBJ2-3, the V gene TRBV7-9; the match to TRBD2 covers 11 bases. V trimming: 3 bases; J trimming: 4 bases; junction bases outside the gene matches: 3. The CDR3 is 15 amino acids. Germline CDR1 SEHNR, CDR2 FQNEAQ (reference sequence). CDR3 in amino acids: CASSFLTSGADTQYF. The CDR3 DNA is TGTGCCAGCAGCTTCCTGACTAGCGGGGCAGATACGCAGTATTTT.

As DNA, the CDR3 is TGTGCCAGCAGTTACTCTGCAGGGATGAACACTGAAGCTTTCTTT. Protein: CASSYSAGMNTEAFF. The chain joins TRBV6-5 to TRBJ1-1; perhaps TRBD1 as D (5 bases). V dropped 0 bases and J dropped 0 bases, with 8 bases sitting between them. The V gene's germline CDR1 is MNHEY and CDR2 SVGAGI. The CDR3 contains 15 residues.

V is TRBV11-2 and J is TRBJ2-5; a weak D match, TRBD1 (6 bases). This CDR3 is built from 15 residues. Germline assignment: CDR1 SGHAT and CDR2 FQNNGV. Trimming took 0 bases from V and 5 from J, leaving 13 bases between them. CDR3 loop: CASSLDRGSWETQYF. The CDR3 bases are TGTGCCAGCAGCTTAGACAGGGGATCTTGGGAGACCCAGTACTTC.

Turning to this clone: Its ends do not fully match the called genes, so a read error is possible. The chain recombines TRBV5-1 with TRBJ2-1; a possible D gene is TRBD2 (7 bases). Germline V gene sequence: CDR1 SGHRS, CDR2 YFSETQ. This CDR3 spans 17 amino acids. For the CDR3, the DNA is TGCGCCAGCAGCTTGGCCAGACTCGCGGGGGCCTACACTGAGCAGTTCTTC. Its translation: CASSLARLAGAYTEQFF.

J is TRBJ1-3 and V is TRBV2; 8 bases are a match to TRBD1. This CDR3 has 15 residues. With V trimmed by 3 bases and J by 2 bases, 3 bases remained unmatched. Germline CDR1 is SNHLY and CDR2 is FYNNEI. The CDR3 loop reads CASSDQGAPGNTIYF. The CDR3 DNA reads TGTGCCAGCAGTGATCAGGGGGCTCCTGGAAACACCATATATTTT. Together with reference TRBV2 and TRBJ1-3, the CDR3 gives the full variable domain: EPEVTQTPSHQVTQMGQEVILRCVPISNHLYFYWYRQILGQKVEFLVSFYNNEISEKSEIFDDQFSVERPDGSNFTLKIRSTKLEDSAMYFCASSDQGAPGNTIYFGEGSWLTVV.

J is TRBJ2-5 and V is TRBV7-2; D is possibly TRBD1 or TRBD2 (5 bases each). Trimming stripped 5 bases from V and 1 base from J, with 17 bases between. Germline assignment: CDR1 SGHTA and CDR2 FQGNSA. The CDR3 is made up of 16 amino acids. CDR3 DNA sequence: TGTGCCAGCAGCCCCCCGGGACGGCTGATCCAAGAGACCCAGTACTTC. This gives the protein CASSPPGRLIQETQYF.

CDR3 sequence: CASSYQEGETQYF. The CDR3 nucleotides read TGTGCCAGTAGTTATCAGGAGGGGGAGACCCAGTACTTC. The gene calls are TRBV19 and TRBJ2-5; D is perhaps TRBD2 (6 bases). This CDR3 has 13 residues. The germline CDR1 and CDR2 sequences are LNHDA and SQIVND (reference sequence). V lost 5 bases to trimming and J lost 5 bases, with 12 bases between them.

This chain uses TRBV5-1 with TRBJ1-1; D is uncertain. V dropped 5 bases and J dropped 0 bases, with 14 bases sitting between them. CDR1 is SGHRS and CDR2 is YFSETQ in the germline V gene. The CDR3 sequence is 15 residues long. CDR3 nucleotides: TGCGCCAGCAGGTTTAGTTTACGGCTGAACACTGAAGCTTTCTTT. This sequence encodes CASRFSLRLNTEAFF.

This clone came up once. The chain carries TRBV7-2 and TRBJ1-1; 12 bases are a match to TRBD1. The germline V gene encodes CDR1 SGHTA and CDR2 FQGNSA. Trimming at V came to 5 bases and at J to 4 bases, leaving 8 bases not matched to a gene. This CDR3 spans 16 amino acids. Here the CDR3 reads CASSPPGTGGVTEAFF. Written as DNA, the CDR3 is TGTGCCAGCAGCCCTCCAGGGACAGGGGGCGTCACTGAAGCTTTCTTT.

V and J are TRBV2 and TRBJ2-7; TRBD1 aligns across 10 bases. J gave up 3 bases and V 3 bases, and 5 bases lay outside the gene matches. There are 15 residues in the CDR3. Germline V gene sequence: CDR1 SNHLY, CDR2 FYNNEI. The CDR3 sequence: CASSEGQGLFYEQYF. CDR3 coding DNA: TGTGCCAGCAGTGAGGGACAGGGGTTGTTCTACGAGCAGTACTTC. Variable domain in full (rest from reference TRBV2 and TRBJ2-7): EPEVTQTPSHQVTQMGQEVILRCVPISNHLYFYWYRQILGQKVEFLVSFYNNEISEKSEIFDDQFSVERPDGSNFTLKIRSTKLEDSAMYFCASSEGQGLFYEQYFGPGTRLTVT.

This clone was detected only once. The chain joins TRBV27 to TRBJ2-7; D not resolved. V was pared by 3 bases and J by 1 base, with 10 bases between. This CDR3 region has 14 residues. Germline V gives CDR1 MNHEY, CDR2 SMNVEV (reference sequence). This CDR3 is CASSFATSSYEQYF. The DNA of the CDR3 is TGTGCCAGCAGTTTTGCCACCAGTTCCTACGAGCAGTACTTC.

V is TRBV15 and J is TRBJ2-7; 10 bases are shared with TRBD2. V was pared by 0 bases and J by 10 bases, with 6 bases of the junction left unmatched. CDR1 LNHNV and CDR2 YYDKDF come from the germline V gene (reference sequence). The CDR3 is 14 amino acids. CDR3 nucleotides: TGTGCCACCAGCAGAGATAGCCTAGCGGGAGCCCAGTACTTC. Residues: CATSRDSLAGAQYF.

This clone is classed as medium-sized. The genes are TRBV19 and TRBJ1-2; D not certain. V was pared by 10 bases and J by 7 bases, with 7 bases between. Germline assignment: CDR1 LNHDA and CDR2 SQIVND (reference sequence). This CDR3 is built from 9 residues. The CDR3, as DNA: TGTGCCACAGGCCCTGGCTACACCTTC. It encodes CATGPGYTF.

As concerns this clone: At one of its ends the junction is not consistent with the germline gene, which may arise from a read error. The CDR3 loop reads CASSEEYRRTVF. DNA for the CDR3: TGTGCCAGCAGTGAAGAGTACCGTCGGACGGTCTTC. The chain carries TRBV27 and TRBJ1-2, with D uncertain. This CDR3 spans 12 amino acids. Germline CDR1 is MNHEY and CDR2 is SMNVEV (reference sequence).

The sample holds a few counts of this clone. The genes are TRBV15 and TRBJ1-5; D is possibly TRBD1 (5 bases). Trimming pared 3 bases from V and 4 bases from J, leaving 16 bases between. Per the germline V gene, CDR1 is LNHNV and CDR2 is YYDKDF (reference sequence). The CDR3 sequence is 16 residues long. The CDR3 bases are TGTGCCACCAGCAGGACGGGACTCACAATTAATCAGCCCCAGCATTTT. Its translation: CATSRTGLTINQPQHF.

The V and J genes are TRBV2 and TRBJ1-2; 7 bases are a match to TRBD1. The J segment lost 5 bases and the V segment lost 6 bases, leaving 3 bases of the junction unmatched. Germline loops: CDR1 SNHLY, CDR2 FYNNEI. The length of the CDR3 is 12 residues. The CDR3 is CASRAGGYGYTF. CDR3 bases: TGTGCCAGCAGAGCAGGGGGGTATGGCTACACCTTC.

The chain has TRBV5-1 and TRBJ2-7; possibly TRBD1 for D (6 bases). Per the germline V gene, CDR1 is SGHRS and CDR2 is YFSETQ. This CDR3 has 14 residues. V lost 3 bases, J lost 7 bases, and 17 bases lay in between. In DNA form, the CDR3 reads TGCGCCAGCAGCTCAGGGACATCCGTCGGAGAGCAGTACTTC. This translates into CASSSGTSVGEQYF.

V is TRBV11-3 and J is TRBJ1-2; D is ambiguous. Germline V gives CDR1 SGHNT, CDR2 YENEEA. V shed 0 bases and J shed 4 bases, with 6 bases lying between them. The CDR3 contains 13 residues. The CDR3, as DNA: TGTGCCAGCAGCTTAGATCTCGGCTATGGCTACACCTTC. Encoded protein: CASSLDLGYGYTF.

J is TRBJ1-4 and V is TRBV7-9; a possible D gene is TRBD1 (5 bases). This CDR3 is 16 amino acids long. V was clipped by 5 bases and J by 4 bases, with 17 bases between them. Per germline, CDR1 SEHNR and CDR2 FQNEAQ (reference sequence). The CDR3 here is CASSKSQGGFNEKLFF. The CDR3 DNA is TGTGCCAGCAGCAAAAGCCAGGGTGGATTTAATGAAAAACTGTTTTTT. The full variable domain, with the rest looked up from reference TRBV7-9 and TRBJ1-4, is DTGVSQNPRHKITKRGQNVTFRCDPISEHNRLYWYRQTLGQGPEFLTYFQNEAQLEKSRLLSDRFSAERPKGSFSTLEIQRTEQGDSAMYLCASSKSQGGFNEKLFFGSGTQLSVL.

The V and J genes are TRBV5-8 and TRBJ2-5; the match to TRBD1 covers 9 bases. V shed 6 bases and J 5 bases; nucleotides not matched to a gene: 5. Germline CDR1 is SGHTS and CDR2 is YDEGEE. CDR3 length: 13 residues. The CDR3 reads CASTPGQGETQYF. For the CDR3, the DNA is TGTGCCAGCACCCCTGGACAGGGGGAGACCCAGTACTTC. The full variable domain, completed using reference TRBV5-8 and TRBJ2-5, is EAGVTQSPTHLIKTRGQQATLRCSPISGHTSVYWYQQALGLGLQFLLWYDEGEERNRGNFPPRFSGRQFPNYSSELNVNALELEDSALYLCASTPGQGETQYFGPGTRLLVL.

The chain couples TRBV7-6 to TRBJ2-1; possibly TRBD2 for D (5 bases). Germline CDR1 SGHVS, CDR2 FNYEAQ. There are 16 residues in the CDR3. The germline V and J ends were trimmed by 2 bases and 5 bases, with 16 bases remaining between them. The CDR3, as DNA: TGTGCCAGCAGCTTATCTCATGGGAGTTGGGACAATGAGCAGTTCTTC. Amino acid sequence: CASSLSHGSWDNEQFF.

The rearrangement joins TRBV10-2 to TRBJ2-5; D unresolved. The V and J ends lost 9 bases and 0 bases respectively, with 8 bases between them. Per the germline V gene, CDR1 is WSHSY and CDR2 is SAAADI. CDR3 size: 12 residues. The CDR3 reads CASRQYQETQYF. The CDR3 DNA reads as TGCGCCAGTCGCCAGTACCAAGAGACCCAGTACTTC.

The chain joins TRBV7-9 to TRBJ2-3; D uncertain. Germline CDR1 reads SEHNR; CDR2 reads FQNEAQ (reference sequence). The CDR3 has 13 amino acids. V was trimmed by 1 base and J by 2 bases, leaving 4 bases between them. CDR3 region: CASSLVPTDTQYF. The CDR3, as DNA: TGTGCCAGCAGCTTAGTCCCCACAGATACGCAGTATTTT.

The genes are TRBV6-1 and TRBJ1-3; 9 bases map to TRBD1. The CDR3 runs to 14 residues. CDR1 is MNHNS, CDR2 SASEGT, per germline. V trimming: 4 bases; J trimming: 4 bases; junction bases outside the gene matches: 2. The CDR3 sequence is CASSGTGVGNTIYF. CDR3 in DNA: TGTGCCAGCAGTGGGACAGGGGTCGGAAACACCATATATTTT.

Comments on this clone: At one end, the junction sequence differs from germline, possibly due to a read error. This sequence joins TRBV7-2 and TRBJ2-1; 13 bases agree with TRBD2. This CDR3 is 15 amino acids long. Germline-derived CDR1 and CDR2 are SGHTA and FQGNSA. CDR3: CASSERTSGSNKQFF. The CDR3 region has the DNA TGTGCCAGCAGCGAGAGGACTAGCGGGAGCAATAAGCAGTTCTTC.

This sequence joins TRBV7-9 and TRBJ1-2; D gene uncertain. The CDR3 runs 14 residues. In germline, CDR1 is SEHNR, CDR2 FQNEAQ (reference sequence). V lost 1 base, J lost 7 bases, and 13 bases lay in between. CDR3 amino acids: CASSLDRVSRGYTF. CDR3 coding DNA: TGTGCCAGCAGCTTAGATAGGGTGTCTCGTGGCTACACCTTC.

This clone was recorded once. The rearrangement uses TRBV11-2 and TRBJ1-1, with a weak D call TRBD1 (5 bases). The V end was cut by 5 bases, the J end by 1 base, with 20 bases between. Germline V lookup: CDR1 SGHAT, CDR2 FQNNGV. The CDR3 is 17 residues long. CDR3 amino acids: CASSLGKRGAGNTEAFF. The CDR3 bases are TGTGCCAGCAGCCTGGGGAAAAGGGGCGCGGGGAACACTGAAGCTTTCTTT.

This chain links TRBV6-1 with TRBJ1-5; the match to TRBD1 covers 7 bases. There are 14 residues in the CDR3. V dropped 11 bases and J dropped 5; count of bases not matched to a gene: 12. Per the germline V gene, CDR1 is MNHNS and CDR2 is SASEGT. Here the CDR3 DNA reads TGTGCCGCCAAAGCAGGGGGATCATATCAGCCCCAGCATTTT. Protein: CAAKAGGSYQPQHF.